The 26 T cell receptor beta chains given below trace back to one sample, sequenced in a study of cytomegalovirus exposure and HLA in healthy donors. The primer mix had 60 Vbeta and 13 Jbeta primers. TCRdb's table, derived via immunoSEQ multiplex PCR, lists solely in-frame clones and lacks some. Of over 100,000 clones listed, about 79% were seen once; the top ten hold 2.5% to 3.5%. The sequenced material came from PBMCs. These receptors came from a woman between 18 and 30 years old in good health and CMV-seropositive.

This chain connects TRBV2 to TRBJ1-4; D remains unclear. This CDR3 has 13 residues. The ends were cut back, 6 bases at V and 3 bases at J, with 8 bases in the middle. Germline CDR1 and CDR2: SNHLY and FYNNEI. In DNA, the CDR3 is TGTGCCAGCAGCCTTTCGGCTAATGAAAAACTGTTTTTT. Its protein product is CASSLSANEKLFF.

Only a few counts were recorded for this clone. The chain joins TRBV4-2 to TRBJ2-1, with a weak D call TRBD2 (7 bases). CDR1 is LGHNA and CDR2 is YNFKEQ in the germline V gene. V was cut by 5 bases and J by 6 bases, with 20 bases left in between. CDR3 size: 16 residues. The CDR3 nucleotides are TGTGCCAGCAGCGGGGGGGGCGGGAGAGGGGGCAATGAGCAGTTCTTC. This sequence encodes CASSGGGGRGGNEQFF.

The rearrangement uses TRBV28 and TRBJ2-1, with 7 bases that match TRBD2. Germline values: CDR1 MDHEN, CDR2 SYDVKM. The CDR3 consists of 15 residues. The V and J ends lost 7 bases and 7 bases, in that order; junction bases with no gene match: 13. The CDR3: CASTFPPLAANEQFF. In DNA, the CDR3 is TGTGCCAGCACCTTCCCCCCCCTAGCGGCAAATGAGCAGTTCTTC.

This clone turned up a few times. The chain couples TRBV28 to TRBJ1-5; TRBD1 agrees at 10 bases. J was trimmed by 0 bases and V by 8 bases; bases with no gene match: 13. Germline V gene lookup returns CDR1 MDHEN and CDR2 SYDVKM. This CDR3 is 18 amino acids long. The CDR3 DNA reads as TGTGCCAGCCGATCCCCGGGACAGGGGAGGAATAGCAATCAGCCCCAGCATTTT. Residues: CASRSPGQGRNSNQPQHF.

As concerns this clone: An end of the junction does not agree with germline; a read error may underlie this. The chain carries TRBV7-9 and TRBJ2-5, with TRBD1 matching over 8 bases. The last part of the DNA fits TRBJ2-7 better; the J call may be wrong. CDR3 size: 14 residues. Germline assignment: CDR1 SEHNR and CDR2 FQNEAQ (reference sequence). CDR3 sequence (DNA): TGTTCCAGCAAGAGACAGGGGCAAACCTACGAGCAGTACTTC. Translation: CSSKRQGQTYEQYF.

The chain combines TRBV28 with TRBJ1-2; D remains unclear. Germline V lookup: CDR1 MDHEN, CDR2 SYDVKM. This CDR3 spans 12 amino acids. Trimming stripped 5 bases from V and 4 bases from J, with 8 bases between. In DNA, the CDR3 is TGTGCCAGCAGTCTGACACCCTATGGCTACACCTTC. It yields the protein CASSLTPYGYTF.

This chain uses TRBV13 with TRBJ1-1; 8 positions match TRBD1. The CDR3 has 13 residues. Per the germline V gene, CDR1 is PRHDT and CDR2 is FYEKMQ (reference sequence). V dropped 5 bases and J dropped 8; count of bases not matched to a gene: 7. This CDR3 is CASSPTGGAEAFF. CDR3 nucleotides: TGTGCCAGCAGCCCCACAGGGGGGGCCGAAGCTTTCTTT.

The chain is built from TRBV16 and TRBJ1-2, with 8 positions matching TRBD1. Germline trimming cut 3 bases from V and 4 bases from J; bases unmatched to any gene: 7. CDR1 and CDR2 (germline): KGHSY, FQNENV. The CDR3 totals 15 residues. DNA for the CDR3: TGTGCCAGCAGCCATATACTGGGACAGGTCTATGGCTACACCTTC. This gives the protein CASSHILGQVYGYTF.

This clone has just a few counts. V usage is TRBV7-8 and J usage is TRBJ1-1; the D gene is possibly TRBD1 (6 bases). The CDR3 is made up of 14 amino acids. Germline V lookup: CDR1 SGHVS, CDR2 FQNEAQ. The V end lost 4 bases, the J end lost 1 base, and 10 bases lay between the germline ends. CDR3 DNA sequence: TGTGCCAGCAGCTACGACAGGTGGAACACTGAAGCTTTCTTT. This translates into CASSYDRWNTEAFF.

The chain links TRBV27 to TRBJ1-2; D is possibly TRBD1 (6 bases). The CDR3 spans 12 residues. The ends were cut back, 4 bases at V and 4 bases at J, with 7 bases in the middle. CDR1 is MNHEY, CDR2 SMNVEV, per germline (reference sequence). CDR3 nucleotides: TGTGCCAGCAGTTCACAGGGCTATGGCTACACCTTC. This encodes CASSSQGYGYTF.

The chain couples TRBV10-2 to TRBJ2-7, with TRBD1 as a possible D gene (5 bases). Germline V gene data show CDR1 as WSHSY and CDR2 as SAAADI. Trimming shortened V by 7 bases and J by 8 bases, and 21 bases separated the two germline ends. CDR3 length: 14 amino acids. Here the CDR3 reads CASTSTVSQAKQYF. The DNA for the CDR3 is TGCGCCAGCACCTCGACAGTTTCGCAAGCAAAGCAGTACTTC.

The chain has TRBV25-1 and TRBJ1-1; D not resolved. Germline loops: CDR1 MGHDK, CDR2 SYGVNS. V was pared by 1 base and J by 8 bases, with 14 bases between. The CDR3 is made up of 14 amino acids. CDR3 nucleotide sequence: TGTGCCAGCAGTGAATGGAGTGATGGGGAGGAAGCTTTCTTT. This codes for CASSEWSDGEEAFF.

The V and J genes are TRBV11-2 and TRBJ2-5, with D perhaps matching TRBD1 (6 bases). Germline values: CDR1 SGHAT, CDR2 FQNNGV. Between the trimmed V and J ends, which lost 8 bases and 5 bases, there was a span of 24 bases. The CDR3 runs 16 residues. This CDR3 reads CASARVRLAQGETQYF. The CDR3 region has the DNA TGTGCCAGCGCCAGGGTCCGCCTCGCCCAGGGGGAGACCCAGTACTTC.

CDR3 in amino acids: CASSGTGVGETQYF. The CDR3 bases are TGCGCCAGCAGCGGGACAGGGGTTGGAGAGACCCAGTACTTC. The chain is built from TRBV5-1 and TRBJ2-5; 10 nucleotides match TRBD1. CDR3 length equals 14 residues. Germline V gene lookup returns CDR1 SGHRS and CDR2 YFSETQ. V shed 4 bases, J shed 4 bases, and the junction held 4 bases outside the gene matches.

The V call is TRBV25-1, the J call TRBJ2-1; 11 bases are shared with TRBD2. The CDR3 covers 16 residues. V trimming: 4 bases; J trimming: 6 bases; junction bases outside the gene matches: 8. Germline V lookup: CDR1 MGHDK, CDR2 SYGVNS. The DNA for the CDR3 is TGTGCCAGCAGTGCCTTTCTAGCGGGAGGATCCAATGAGCAGTTCTTC. Encoded protein: CASSAFLAGGSNEQFF.

The gene calls are TRBV14 and TRBJ2-1; the match to TRBD2 covers 8 bases. This CDR3 has 16 residues. With V trimmed by 1 base and J by 8 bases, 10 bases remained unmatched. Germline CDR1 SGHDN, CDR2 FVKESK. CDR3 region: CASSQVEAGVSHEQFF. The CDR3 DNA follows: TGTGCCAGCAGCCAAGTCGAAGCGGGAGTATCCCATGAGCAGTTCTTC.

The count of this clone is one. The chain joins TRBV5-6 to TRBJ2-1; D possibly corresponds to TRBD1 (6 bases). Germline CDR1 reads SGHDT; CDR2 reads YYEEEE. V was shortened by 0 bases and J by 1 base, with 14 bases between the two germline ends. This CDR3 spans 17 amino acids. This CDR3 reads CASSLVPGAGSYNEQFF. CDR3 DNA: TGTGCCAGCAGCTTGGTTCCAGGGGCCGGGTCCTACAATGAGCAGTTCTTC.

Only a few counts were recorded for this clone. V and J are TRBV12-5 and TRBJ2-1; 8 bases agree with TRBD1. V lost 6 bases and J lost 8; bases outside the gene matches: 12. The CDR3 runs to 15 residues. CDR1 is LGHNT, CDR2 FRNRAP, per germline. CDR3 sequence reads: CASGPPTVDRDEQFF. CDR3 nucleotide sequence: TGTGCTAGTGGCCCACCCACTGTGGACAGGGATGAGCAGTTCTTC.

This sequence joins TRBV30 and TRBJ1-5; 7 nucleotides line up with TRBD1. V gave up 8 bases and J gave up 7 bases; unmatched junction bases: 11. Per germline, CDR1 GTSNPN and CDR2 SVGIG (reference sequence). The CDR3 length is 13 residues. In nucleotides, the CDR3 is TGTGCCCTTGGCCAGGACAGGTTGCAGCCCCAGCATTTT. Protein sequence: CALGQDRLQPQHF.

The chain has TRBV5-1 and TRBJ2-7, with 9 bases fitting TRBD1. Per the germline V gene, CDR1 is SGHRS and CDR2 is YFSETQ. The CDR3 extends over 15 amino acids. The J segment lost 6 bases and the V segment lost 0 bases, leaving 7 bases of the junction unmatched. The CDR3 bases are TGCGCCAGCAGCTTGGTCGAGACAGGGGGTCGCGAGCAGTACTTC. It codes for CASSLVETGGREQYF. The full variable domain, completed using reference TRBV5-1 and TRBJ2-7, is KAGVTQTPRYLIKTRGQQVTLSCSPISGHRSVSWYQQTPGQGLQFLFEYFSETQRNKGNFPGRFSGRQFSNSRSEMNVSTLELGDSALYLCASSLVETGGREQYFGPGTRLTVT.

The chain joins TRBV5-1 to TRBJ2-7; 12 bases are shared with TRBD1. With V trimmed by 0 bases and J by 3 bases, 7 bases remained unmatched. CDR1 and CDR2 (germline): SGHRS, YFSETQ. The CDR3 loop spans 17 amino acids. The CDR3 here is CASSLDGTGGVGYEQYF. The CDR3 coding sequence is TGCGCCAGCAGCTTGGATGGGACAGGGGGCGTAGGCTACGAGCAGTACTTC.

The chain carries TRBV5-1 and TRBJ2-7; D is unresolved. This CDR3 region has 14 residues. V lost 2 bases, J lost 5 bases, and 14 bases lay in between. The germline V gene encodes CDR1 SGHRS and CDR2 YFSETQ. The CDR3 nucleotides are TGCGCCAGCAGCTTATACTCAAGCCCCGACGAGCAGTACTTC. Translating it yields CASSLYSSPDEQYF.

This clone was recorded a few times. The chain is built from TRBV27 and TRBJ2-7; 9 bases fit TRBD2. The CDR3 covers 16 residues. V lost 3 bases, J lost 3 bases, and 9 bases stayed unmatched. Germline V gene lookup returns CDR1 MNHEY and CDR2 SMNVEV (reference sequence). This CDR3 is CASSFLASGAYYEQYF. The CDR3 DNA is TGTGCCAGCAGTTTTCTGGCTAGCGGGGCTTACTACGAGCAGTACTTC.

CDR3 amino acids: CASSVGPHSGQETQYF. CDR3 in DNA: TGTGCCAGCAGCGTAGGCCCCCACAGCGGCCAAGAGACCCAGTACTTC. This chain joins TRBV9 and TRBJ2-5, with D maybe TRBD2 (5 bases). The V end lost 0 bases, the J end lost 1 base, and 13 bases lay between the germline ends. The CDR3 is made up of 16 amino acids. CDR1 and CDR2 from the germline V gene are SGDLS and YYNGEE. Looking up the rest from reference TRBV9 and TRBJ2-5 gives the full variable domain: DSGVTQTPKHLITATGQRVTLRCSPRSGDLSVYWYQQSLDQGLQFLIQYYNGEERAKGNILERFSAQQFPDLHSELNLSSLELGDSALYFCASSVGPHSGQETQYFGPGTRLLVL.

The chain combines TRBV5-1 with TRBJ1-5; tentatively, D is TRBD1 (6 bases). Trimming removed 5 bases from V and 1 base from J, with 19 bases in between. The CDR3 sequence is 17 residues long. The V gene's germline CDR1 is SGHRS and CDR2 YFSETQ. The CDR3 protein is CASRLGPGETSNQPQHF. The CDR3 DNA sequence: TGCGCCAGCAGGCTGGGGCCAGGGGAGACGAGCAATCAGCCCCAGCATTTT.

The gene calls are TRBV6-5 and TRBJ2-7; 9 bases are a match to TRBD1. This CDR3 is 15 amino acids long. V lost 6 bases, J lost 3 bases, and 9 bases stayed unmatched. Germline V gives CDR1 MNHEY, CDR2 SVGAGI. The CDR3 spells CASRPLGTGNYEQYF. The CDR3 region has the DNA TGTGCCAGCAGGCCCTTGGGGACAGGGAACTACGAGCAGTACTTC.